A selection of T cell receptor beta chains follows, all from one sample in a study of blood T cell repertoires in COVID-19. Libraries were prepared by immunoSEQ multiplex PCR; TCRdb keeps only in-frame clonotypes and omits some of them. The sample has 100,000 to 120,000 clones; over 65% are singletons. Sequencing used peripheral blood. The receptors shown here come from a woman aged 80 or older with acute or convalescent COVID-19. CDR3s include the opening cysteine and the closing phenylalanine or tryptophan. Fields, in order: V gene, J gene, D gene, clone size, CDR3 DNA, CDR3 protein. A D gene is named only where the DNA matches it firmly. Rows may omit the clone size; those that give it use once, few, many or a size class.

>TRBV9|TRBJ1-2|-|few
TGTGCCAGCAGCCCGGGATCGGGAAACACCTTCTTCTTC
CASSPGSGNTFFF
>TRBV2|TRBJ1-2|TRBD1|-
TGTGCCAGCAGTGAGACAGGGGTGATCTATGGCTACACCTTC
CASSETGVIYGYTF
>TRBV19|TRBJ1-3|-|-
TGTGCCAGTAGTAAAGTTCCACAGGGCTCTGGAAACACCATATATTTT
CASSKVPQGSGNTIYF
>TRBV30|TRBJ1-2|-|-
TGTGCCTGGAGTGAACAGGGAGAAGGCGGCTACACCTTC
CAWSEQGEGGYTF
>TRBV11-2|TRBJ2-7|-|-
TGTGCCAGCAGCTTGGACAGCGAGCAGTACTTC
CASSLDSEQYF
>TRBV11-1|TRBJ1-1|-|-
TGTGCCAGCAGCACCCGGGTAGGGGCTTACACTGAAGCTTTCTTT
CASSTRVGAYTEAFF
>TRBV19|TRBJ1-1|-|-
TGTGCCAGTAGGGGCGCCACTGAAGCTTTCTTT
CASRGATEAFF
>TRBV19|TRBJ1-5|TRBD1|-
TGTGCCAGTAGTACAACAGGGGGTGGTCAGCCCCAGCATTTT
CASSTTGGGQPQHF
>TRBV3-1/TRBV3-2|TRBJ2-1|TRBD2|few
TGTGCCAGCGCGGGGACTACCCGTCACAATGAGCAGTTCTTC
CASAGTTRHNEQFF
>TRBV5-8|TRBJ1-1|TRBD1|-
TGTGCCAGCAGCGCCCCAGGGGGTCGGAACACTGAAGCTTTCTTT
CASSAPGGRNTEAFF
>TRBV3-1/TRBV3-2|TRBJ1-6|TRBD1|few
TGTGCCAGCAGCTCGGACAGGGGAGGTTCACCCCTCCACTTT
CASSSDRGGSPLHF
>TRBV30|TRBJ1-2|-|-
TGTGCCTGGAGCAGGGGCAGGCTGAACTATGGCTACACCTTC
CAWSRGRLNYGYTF
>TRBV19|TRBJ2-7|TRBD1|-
TGTGCCAGTAGTATGGAAGGGACAGGGTATAACGAGCAGTACTTC
CASSMEGTGYNEQYF
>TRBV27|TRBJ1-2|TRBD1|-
TGTGCCAGCAGTTTACAGGGGGCACGGGGCTACACCTTC
CASSLQGARGYTF
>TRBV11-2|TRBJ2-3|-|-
TGTGCCAGCAGCCAGATAGCGGATACGCAGTATTTT
CASSQIADTQYF
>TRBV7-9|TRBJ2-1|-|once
TGTGCCAGCAGTCACTTACTGGGCGGGGTAGAGGGCAATGAGCAGTTCTTC
CASSHLLGGVEGNEQFF
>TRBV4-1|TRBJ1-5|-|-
TGCGCCAGCAGCCAAGCGGGGAGAGGGGGTGGTCAGCCCCAGCATTTT
CASSQAGRGGGQPQHF